These 5 T cell receptor beta chains share one sample of origin, sequenced in a study of OX40 agonist ivuxolimab in advanced cancers. Clones were read by immunoSEQ multiplex PCR, and TCRdb kept only the in-frame ones, dropping some. The top ten clones hold around 0.15% of a sample with around 99,000 clones, around 90% of them seen once. The source material was CD4+ or CD8+ T cells sorted from blood, sampled in a trial of the OX40 agonist ivuxolimab. The receptors were sampled from an adult with an advanced solid tumor such as melanoma, head and neck, liver or kidney cancer.

The chain is built from TRBV6-5 and TRBJ1-2; no clear D. CDR1 is MNHEY and CDR2 is SVGAGI in the germline V gene. CDR3 length: 13 residues. With 0 bases removed from V and 5 bases from J, the gap between germline ends came to 7 bases. DNA of the CDR3: TGTGCCAGCAGTTACTCGCTAAATTATGGCTACACCTTC. As protein: CASSYSLNYGYTF.

This clone was observed a handful of times. The genes are TRBV30 and TRBJ1-2, with D maybe TRBD1 (5 bases). V was trimmed by 3 bases and J by 5 bases, leaving 10 bases between them. CDR1 GTSNPN and CDR2 SVGIG come from the germline V gene (reference sequence). CDR3 length equals 12 residues. Written as DNA, the CDR3 is TGTGCCTGGAGCAGGGACGATTATGGCTACACCTTC. It yields the protein CAWSRDDYGYTF.

This chain joins TRBV28 and TRBJ2-1; maybe TRBD2 (7 bases). From germline, CDR1 is MDHEN and CDR2 SYDVKM. The CDR3 is 17 amino acids. V was trimmed by 4 bases and J by 2 bases, leaving 18 bases between them. The CDR3 region has the DNA TGTGCCAGCAGTTGGGGGGGCGGGAGCGGCCCCTACAATGAGCAGTTCTTC. Protein: CASSWGGGSGPYNEQFF.

The gene calls are TRBV14 and TRBJ2-3; TRBD1 agrees at 7 bases. Trimming cost V 5 bases and J 2 bases; bases outside gene matches: 4. There are 14 residues in the CDR3. Germline CDR1 is SGHDN and CDR2 is FVKESK. CDR3 DNA: TGTGCCAGCAGCAATGGACAGGTCACAGATACGCAGTATTTT. As protein: CASSNGQVTDTQYF.

The genes are TRBV28 and TRBJ2-7; 9 nucleotides agree with TRBD1. CDR1 is MDHEN and CDR2 is SYDVKM in the germline V gene. J was trimmed by 5 bases and V by 6 bases; bases with no gene match: 5. The CDR3 has 13 amino acids. DNA of the CDR3: TGTGCCAGCAGACGGACAGGGGTACACGAGCAGTACTTC. It codes for CASRRTGVHEQYF. The full variable domain, its missing parts supplied by reference TRBV28 and TRBJ2-7, is DVKVTQSSRYLVKRTGEKVFLECVQDMDHENMFWYRQDPGLGLRLIYFSYDVKMKEKGDIPEGYSVSREKKERFSLILESASTNQTSMYLCASRRTGVHEQYFGPGTRLTVT.